This T cell receptor (beta chain) was documented in a study of blood T cell repertoires in COVID-19. Trimming shortened V by 2 bases and J by 10 bases, and 20 bases separated the two germline ends. The CDR3 sequence is 15 residues long. Germline-derived CDR1 and CDR2 are MNHNY and SVGAGI (reference sequence). Sequencing was performed with immunoSEQ multiplex PCR; in TCRdb, only in-frame clones are kept and a portion is missing. The profile covers about 25,000 clones, with roughly nine tenths appearing a single time and about 9.3% taken by the ten largest. The sequence was collected from a human donor with active COVID-19. The donor label of this sample is uncertain. The sequenced sample was peripheral blood. The J gene is TRBJ1-2, the V gene TRBV6-6; possibly TRBD1 for D (6 bases). The CDR3 sequence: CASSYGGRMGAAYTF. CDR3 bases: TGTGCCAGCAGTTACGGGGGACGGATGGGGGCGGCCTACACCTTC.